Presented here are 11 T cell receptor beta chains from one specimen sequenced in a study of T cell repertoires in cytomegalovirus infection. TCRdb itself ran the reads through MiXCR, one entry per CDR3 protein. The table records about 530,000 distinct CDR3 sequences, roughly 29% of them present only once. Material for sequencing was PBMCs. These receptor sequences come from a human donor in good health (CMV status not recorded). Some clones in this sample may be carry-over from other donors' samples.

This clonotype was counted at least ten times. The CDR3 sequence is CASSRAGRVDQPQHF. In nucleotides, the CDR3 is TGTGCCAGCAGCCGGGCAGGGAGAGTGGATCAGCCCCAGCATTTT. J is TRBJ1-5 and V is TRBV7-9, with D possibly TRBD1 on 5 matching bases. The V end lost 5 bases, the J end lost 5 bases, and 16 bases lay between the germline ends. CDR1 and CDR2 from the germline V gene are SEHNR and FQNEAQ (reference sequence). The CDR3 runs 15 residues.

There are many counts of this clonotype. CDR3 nucleotide sequence: TGTGCCAGCAGCTTAGCGCTCGGCAGGGGAGGGGTAAATGAGCAGTTCTTC. Translated: CASSLALGRGGVNEQFF. This chain joins TRBV7-2 and TRBJ2-1; a weak D match, TRBD2 (7 bases). Germline V lookup: CDR1 SGHTA, CDR2 FQGNSA. The CDR3 consists of 17 residues. V gave up 0 bases and J gave up 7 bases, with 19 bases separating them.

This clonotype occurred a few times. The rearrangement joins TRBV10-3 to TRBJ2-3; 9 bases align to TRBD2. Germline loops: CDR1 ENHRY, CDR2 SYGVKD. This CDR3 has 14 amino acids. Losses at the gene ends were 5 bases for V and 2 bases for J; bases not matched to a gene: 2. The CDR3 reads CAISSGRSTDTQYF. CDR3 DNA sequence: TGTGCCATCAGTAGCGGGAGGTCCACAGATACGCAGTATTTT.

The rearrangement joins TRBV27 to TRBJ2-6; TRBD1 aligns across 9 bases. This CDR3 spans 19 amino acids. Germline V gives CDR1 MNHEY, CDR2 SMNVEV (reference sequence). Germline trimming cut 5 bases from V and 0 bases from J; bases unmatched to any gene: 11. CDR3: CASSPNPGQGHSGANVLTF. The CDR3 DNA is TGTGCCAGCAGTCCAAACCCTGGACAGGGGCACTCTGGGGCCAACGTCCTGACTTTC.

This clonotype appeared a few times. The chain has TRBV12-3 or TRBV12-4 and TRBJ2-5, with 12 bases lining up with TRBD2. Losses at the gene ends were 6 bases for V and 5 bases for J; bases not matched to a gene: 7. This CDR3 is built from 15 residues. The CDR3 DNA is TGTGCCAGCAGAGTGACTAGCGGGAGTCGCGAGACCCAGTACTTC. Its protein is CASRVTSGSRETQYF.

The chain links TRBV19 to TRBJ1-3; D is undetermined. Trimming took 2 bases from V and 2 from J, leaving 10 bases between them. The germline V gene encodes CDR1 LNHDA and CDR2 SQIVND (reference sequence). The length of the CDR3 is 15 residues. Written as DNA, the CDR3 is TGTGCCAGTAGTATACAAGGAGGGACTGGAAACACCATATATTTT. Protein: CASSIQGGTGNTIYF.

This sequence joins TRBV6-1 and TRBJ2-5, with TRBD2 as a possible D gene (5 bases). The CDR3 is 13 amino acids. V was shortened by 3 bases and J by 3 bases, with 8 bases between the two germline ends. Germline CDR1 MNHNS, CDR2 SASEGT. This CDR3 is CASSDLAKETQYF. For the CDR3, the DNA is TGTGCCAGCAGTGACCTAGCTAAAGAGACCCAGTACTTC.

This clonotype was seen a handful of times. The chain recombines TRBV7-9 with TRBJ2-3, with TRBD2 identical over 7 bases. The V gene's germline CDR1 is SEHNR and CDR2 FQNEAQ (reference sequence). V trimming: 0 bases; J trimming: 2 bases; junction bases outside the gene matches: 2. This CDR3 is built from 15 residues. DNA of the CDR3: TGTGCCAGCAGCTTAGCGGGAGGGTACACAGATACGCAGTATTTT. Protein product: CASSLAGGYTDTQYF.

The count of this clonotype is one. The chain has TRBV30 and TRBJ1-4, with D possibly TRBD1 on 5 matching bases. The CDR3 totals 14 residues. Per germline, CDR1 GTSNPN and CDR2 SVGIG (reference sequence). The V gene lost 4 bases and the J gene lost 0 bases, with 9 bases spanning the gap. CDR3 nucleotide sequence: TGTGCCTGGAACCGGGGGTCAACTAATGAAAAACTGTTTTTT. Translating it yields CAWNRGSTNEKLFF.

The chain links TRBV5-5 to TRBJ2-7; D possibly matches TRBD1 or TRBD2 (5 bases each). Trimming shortened V by 6 bases and J by 3 bases, and 16 bases separated the two germline ends. This CDR3 is 14 amino acids long. Germline V gene sequence: CDR1 SGHKS, CDR2 YYEKEE (reference sequence). The CDR3 is CASTWGGLFYEQYF. In nucleotides, the CDR3 is TGTGCCAGCACCTGGGGCGGACTTTTCTACGAGCAGTACTTC. The variable domain in full, with the rest retrieved from reference TRBV5-5 and TRBJ2-7, is DAGVTQSPTHLIKTRGQQVTLRCSPISGHKSVSWYQQVLGQGPQFIFQYYEKEERGRGNFPDRFSARQFPNYSSELNVNALLLGDSALYLCASTWGGLFYEQYFGPGTRLTVT.

The J gene is TRBJ2-3, the V gene TRBV28; the D gene is possibly TRBD1 (5 bases). The CDR3 has 15 amino acids. V was clipped by 6 bases and J by 6 bases, with 19 bases between them. Looked up from germline, CDR1 is MDHEN and CDR2 is SYDVKM. CDR3 sequence (DNA): TGTGCCAGCAGCACCCGGACCCAGGGTGGGGATACGCAGTATTTT. Translating gives CASSTRTQGGDTQYF.